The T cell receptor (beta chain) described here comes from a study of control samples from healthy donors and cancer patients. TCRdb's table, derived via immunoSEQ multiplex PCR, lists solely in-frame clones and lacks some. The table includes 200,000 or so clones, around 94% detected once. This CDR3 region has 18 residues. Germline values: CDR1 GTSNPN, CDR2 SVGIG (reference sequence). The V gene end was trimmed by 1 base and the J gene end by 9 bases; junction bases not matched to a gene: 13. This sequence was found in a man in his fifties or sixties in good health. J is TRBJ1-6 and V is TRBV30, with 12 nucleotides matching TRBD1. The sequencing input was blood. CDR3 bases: TGTGCCTGGAGTGCGTGGGACAGGGGGCATGCTGTCTGTTCACCCCTCCACTTT. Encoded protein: CAWSAWDRGHAVCSPLHF.